This T cell receptor (beta chain) was profiled in a study of blood T cell repertoires in COVID-19. Study-wide context: Both acute and convalescent COVID-19 samples were obtained from the United States, Italy and Spain.

This CDR3 contains 16 residues. Germline V lookup: CDR1 KGHSH, CDR2 LQKENI. J gave up 6 bases and V 2 bases, and 12 bases lay outside the gene matches. Per the original data handling: Scientists estimated how many nucleated cells there were by amplifying reference gene primers. Generated by immunoSEQ multiplex PCR, the TCRdb table keeps only in-frame clones and is missing some. V and J calls plus clone size are reproduced from that table; the DNA served to infer D and trimming. The sample has about 120,000 clones; 65% to 80% are singletons. The material sequenced was peripheral blood. V is TRBV18 and J is TRBJ2-7; 8 bases match TRBD1. The sequence was obtained from an older woman with acute or convalescent COVID-19. CDR3 loop: CASSPAGQENSAEQYF. CDR3 in DNA: TGTGCCAGCTCACCAGCGGGACAGGAAAACTCTGCCGAGCAGTACTTC.